Reported below is one TCR beta chain. The data are from a study of blood T cell repertoires in COVID-19. The authors' processing: Nucleated cell number was recorded as an estimate derived from reference gene primer amplification. Only in-frame clones appear in the TCRdb table, and some are missing; sequencing was by immunoSEQ multiplex PCR. Clonal size and the V and J genes are those of that table, whereas D and trimming came from the DNA. The sample lists some 200,000 clones, roughly 89% occurring once. CDR3 size: 15 residues. CDR1 and CDR2 from the germline V gene are MDHEN and SYDVKM. The J segment lost 6 bases and the V segment lost 5 bases, leaving 9 bases of the junction unmatched.

Sequencing was performed on peripheral blood. J is TRBJ1-5 and V is TRBV28, with 8 bases that match TRBD1. This clonotype was obtained from a woman aged 70 to 79 with COVID-19, enrolled during active disease. CDR3 nucleotide sequence: TGTGCCAGCAGTGGGGCAGGGGGCGCAGGTCAGCCCCAGCATTTT. Translation: CASSGAGGAGQPQHF. Combining the CDR3 with reference TRBV28 and TRBJ1-5 gives the whole variable domain DVKVTQSSRYLVKRTGEKVFLECVQDMDHENMFWYRQDPGLGLRLIYFSYDVKMKEKGDIPEGYSVSREKKERFSLILESASTNQTSMYLCASSGAGGAGQPQHFGDGTRLSIL.